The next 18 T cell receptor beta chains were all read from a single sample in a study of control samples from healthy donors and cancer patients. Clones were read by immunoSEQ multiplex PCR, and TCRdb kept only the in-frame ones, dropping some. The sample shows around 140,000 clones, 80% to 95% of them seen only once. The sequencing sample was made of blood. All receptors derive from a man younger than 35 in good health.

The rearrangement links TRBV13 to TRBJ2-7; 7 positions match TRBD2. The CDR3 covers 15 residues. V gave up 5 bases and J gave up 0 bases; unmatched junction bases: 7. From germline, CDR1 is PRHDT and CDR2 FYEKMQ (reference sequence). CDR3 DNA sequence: TGTGCCAGCAGCCACAGAGGCGGGAGCTCCTACGAGCAGTACTTC. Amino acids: CASSHRGGSSYEQYF.

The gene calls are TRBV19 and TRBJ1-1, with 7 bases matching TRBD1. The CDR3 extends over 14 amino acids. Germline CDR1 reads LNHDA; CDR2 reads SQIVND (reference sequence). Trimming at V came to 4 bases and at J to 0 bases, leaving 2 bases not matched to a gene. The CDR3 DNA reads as TGTGCCAGTAGTACGGACAGGATGAACACTGAAGCTTTCTTT. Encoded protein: CASSTDRMNTEAFF.

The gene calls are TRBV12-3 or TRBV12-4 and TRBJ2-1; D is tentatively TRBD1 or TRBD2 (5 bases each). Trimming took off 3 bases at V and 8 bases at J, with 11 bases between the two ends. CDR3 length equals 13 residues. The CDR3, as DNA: TGTGCCAGCAGTTTTGTGAGGGGTGATGAGCAGTTCTTC. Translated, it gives CASSFVRGDEQFF.

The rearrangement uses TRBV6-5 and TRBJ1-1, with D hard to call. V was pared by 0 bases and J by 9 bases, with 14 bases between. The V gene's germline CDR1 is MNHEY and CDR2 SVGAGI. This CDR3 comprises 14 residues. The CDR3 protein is CASSYSPLREQAFF. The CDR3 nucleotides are TGTGCCAGCAGTTACTCGCCGTTGAGGGAACAAGCTTTCTTT.

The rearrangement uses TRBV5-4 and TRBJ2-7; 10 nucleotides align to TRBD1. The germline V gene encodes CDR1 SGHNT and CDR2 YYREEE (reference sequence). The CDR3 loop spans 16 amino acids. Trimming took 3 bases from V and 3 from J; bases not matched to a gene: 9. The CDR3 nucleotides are TGTGCCAGCAGCTCCTCCGGACAGGGGGTTAACTACGAGCAGTACTTC. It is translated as CASSSSGQGVNYEQYF.

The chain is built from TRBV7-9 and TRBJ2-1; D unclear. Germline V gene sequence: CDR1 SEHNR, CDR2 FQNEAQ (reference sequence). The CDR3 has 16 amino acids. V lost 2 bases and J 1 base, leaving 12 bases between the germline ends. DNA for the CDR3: TGTGCCAGCAGCTTATTTTGGATGGATTCCTACAATGAGCAGTTCTTC. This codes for CASSLFWMDSYNEQFF.

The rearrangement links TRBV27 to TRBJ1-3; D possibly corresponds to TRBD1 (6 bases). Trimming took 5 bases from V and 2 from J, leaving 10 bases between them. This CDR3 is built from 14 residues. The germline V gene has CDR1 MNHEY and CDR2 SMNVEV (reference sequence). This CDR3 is CASSPGGPGNTIYF. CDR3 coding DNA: TGTGCCAGCAGTCCCGGGGGGCCTGGAAACACCATATATTTT.

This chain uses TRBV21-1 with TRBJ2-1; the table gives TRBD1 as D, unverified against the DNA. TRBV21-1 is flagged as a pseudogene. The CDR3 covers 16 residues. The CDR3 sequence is CASSARGCQGDNEQFF. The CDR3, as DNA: TGTGCCAGCAGCGCCCGTGGGTGTCAGGGGGACAATGAGCAGTTCTTC.

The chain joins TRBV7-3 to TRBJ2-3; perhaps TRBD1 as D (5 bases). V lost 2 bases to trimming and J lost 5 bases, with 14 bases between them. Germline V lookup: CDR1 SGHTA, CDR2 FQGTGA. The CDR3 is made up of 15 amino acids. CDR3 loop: CASSLGRNQGDTQYF. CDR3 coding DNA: TGTGCCAGCAGCTTAGGCAGGAACCAGGGAGATACGCAGTATTTT.

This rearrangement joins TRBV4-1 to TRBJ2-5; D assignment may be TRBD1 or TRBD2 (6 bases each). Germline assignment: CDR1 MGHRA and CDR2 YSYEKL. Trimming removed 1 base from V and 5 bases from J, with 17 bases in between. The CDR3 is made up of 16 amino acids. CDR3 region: CASSQGVGSGAETQYF. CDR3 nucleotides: TGCGCCAGCAGCCAAGGGGTAGGATCGGGGGCTGAGACCCAGTACTTC.

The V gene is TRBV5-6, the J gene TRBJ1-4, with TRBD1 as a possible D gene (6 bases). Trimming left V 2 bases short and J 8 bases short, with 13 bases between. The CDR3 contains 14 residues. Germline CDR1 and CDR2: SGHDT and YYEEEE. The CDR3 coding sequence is TGTGCCAGCAGCTTAACAGGGTTAGAGGAAAAACTGTTTTTT. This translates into CASSLTGLEEKLFF.

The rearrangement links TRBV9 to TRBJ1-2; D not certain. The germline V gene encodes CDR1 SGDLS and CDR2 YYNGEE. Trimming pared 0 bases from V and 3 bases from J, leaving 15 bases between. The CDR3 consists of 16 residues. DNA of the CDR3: TGTGCCAGCAGCGTAGGGTTTGGGGTCAGCCACTATGGCTACACCTTC. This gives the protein CASSVGFGVSHYGYTF.

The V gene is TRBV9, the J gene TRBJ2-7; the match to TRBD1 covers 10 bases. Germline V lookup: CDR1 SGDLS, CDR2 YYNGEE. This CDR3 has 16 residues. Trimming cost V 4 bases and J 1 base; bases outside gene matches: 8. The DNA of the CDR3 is TGTGCCAGCAGCCACGGGACAGGGGTACCTTCCTACGAGCAGTACTTC. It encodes CASSHGTGVPSYEQYF.

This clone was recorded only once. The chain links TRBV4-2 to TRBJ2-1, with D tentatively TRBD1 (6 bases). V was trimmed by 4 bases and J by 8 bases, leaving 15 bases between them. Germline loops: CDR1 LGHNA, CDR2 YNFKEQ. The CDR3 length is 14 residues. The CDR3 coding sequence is TGTGCCAGCAGCCTGGGGGCCTCGTCATATGAGCAGTTCTTC. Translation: CASSLGASSYEQFF.

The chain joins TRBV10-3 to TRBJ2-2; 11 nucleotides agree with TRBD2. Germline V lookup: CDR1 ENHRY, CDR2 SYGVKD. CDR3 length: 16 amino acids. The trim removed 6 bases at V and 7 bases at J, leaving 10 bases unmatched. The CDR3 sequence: CAIRNLAGGRNGELFF. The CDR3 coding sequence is TGTGCCATCAGAAATCTAGCGGGGGGCCGGAACGGGGAGCTGTTTTTT.

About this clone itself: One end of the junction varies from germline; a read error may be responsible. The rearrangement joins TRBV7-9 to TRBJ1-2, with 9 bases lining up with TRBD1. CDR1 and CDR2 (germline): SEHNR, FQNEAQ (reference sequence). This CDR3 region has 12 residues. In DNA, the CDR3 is TGTGCCAGCAGCTTAGGGGACAGGGAGTTATCCTTC. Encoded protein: CASSLGDRELSF.

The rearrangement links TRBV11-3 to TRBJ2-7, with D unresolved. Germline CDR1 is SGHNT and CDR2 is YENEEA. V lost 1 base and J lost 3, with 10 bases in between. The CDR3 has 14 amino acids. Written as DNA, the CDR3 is TGTGCCAGCAGCTTAGGAACTCTGAACTACGAGCAGTACTTC. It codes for CASSLGTLNYEQYF.

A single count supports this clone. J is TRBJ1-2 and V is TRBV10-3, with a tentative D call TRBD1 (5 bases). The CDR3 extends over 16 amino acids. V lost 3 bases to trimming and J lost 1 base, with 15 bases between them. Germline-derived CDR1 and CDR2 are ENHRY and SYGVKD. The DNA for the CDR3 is TGTGCCATCAGTGAATCGGCCTGGGGACTTAACTATGGCTACACCTTC. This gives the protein CAISESAWGLNYGYTF.